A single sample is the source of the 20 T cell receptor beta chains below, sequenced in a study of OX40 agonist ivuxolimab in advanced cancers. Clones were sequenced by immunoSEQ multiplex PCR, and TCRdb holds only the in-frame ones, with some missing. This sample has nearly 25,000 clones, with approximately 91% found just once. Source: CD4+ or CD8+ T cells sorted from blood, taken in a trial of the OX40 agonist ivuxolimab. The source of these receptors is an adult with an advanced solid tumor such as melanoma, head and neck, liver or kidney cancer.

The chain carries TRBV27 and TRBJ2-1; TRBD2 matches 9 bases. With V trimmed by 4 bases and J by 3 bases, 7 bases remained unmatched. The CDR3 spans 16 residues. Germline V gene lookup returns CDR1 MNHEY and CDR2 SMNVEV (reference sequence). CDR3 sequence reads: CASSSMAGGGYNEQFF. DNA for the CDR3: TGTGCCAGCAGTTCTATGGCGGGAGGGGGCTACAATGAGCAGTTCTTC.

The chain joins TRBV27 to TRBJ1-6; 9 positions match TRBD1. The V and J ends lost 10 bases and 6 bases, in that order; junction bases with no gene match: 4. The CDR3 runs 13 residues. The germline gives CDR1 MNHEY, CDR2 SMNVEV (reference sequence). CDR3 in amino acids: CATRQGGNSPLHF. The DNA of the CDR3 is TGTGCCACTAGACAGGGGGGTAATTCACCCCTCCACTTT.

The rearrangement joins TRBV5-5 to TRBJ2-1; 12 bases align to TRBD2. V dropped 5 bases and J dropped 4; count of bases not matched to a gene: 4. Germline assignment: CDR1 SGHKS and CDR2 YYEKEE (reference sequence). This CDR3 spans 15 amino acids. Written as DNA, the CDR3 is TGTGCCAGCAGGCCACTAGCGGGGGGTTACAATGAGCAGTTCTTC. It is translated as CASRPLAGGYNEQFF.

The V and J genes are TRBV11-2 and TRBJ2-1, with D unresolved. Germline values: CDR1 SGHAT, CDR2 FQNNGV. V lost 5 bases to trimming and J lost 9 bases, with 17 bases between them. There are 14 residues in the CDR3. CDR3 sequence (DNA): TGTGCCAGCAGCGCCGGGCCTCCAACCCGTGAGCAGTTCTTC. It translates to CASSAGPPTREQFF.

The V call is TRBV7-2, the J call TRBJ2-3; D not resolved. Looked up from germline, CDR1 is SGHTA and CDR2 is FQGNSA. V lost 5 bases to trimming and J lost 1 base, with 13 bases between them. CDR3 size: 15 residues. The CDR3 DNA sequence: TGTGCCAGCAGCCAAAATAGCCCGGGCACAGATACGCAGTATTTT. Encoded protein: CASSQNSPGTDTQYF.

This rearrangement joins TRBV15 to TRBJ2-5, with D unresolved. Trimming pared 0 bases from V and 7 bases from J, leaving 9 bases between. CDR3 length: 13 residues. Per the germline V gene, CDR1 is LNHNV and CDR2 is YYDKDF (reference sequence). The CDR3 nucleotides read TGTGCCACCAGCAGAGACACAGATTGGACCCAGTACTTC. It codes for CATSRDTDWTQYF.

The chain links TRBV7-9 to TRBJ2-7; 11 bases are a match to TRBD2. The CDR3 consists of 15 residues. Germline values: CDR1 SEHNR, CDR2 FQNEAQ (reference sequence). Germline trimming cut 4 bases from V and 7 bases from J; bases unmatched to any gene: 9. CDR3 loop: CASSSMGLAVGEQYF. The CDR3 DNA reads TGTGCCAGCAGCTCTATGGGACTAGCGGTGGGGGAGCAGTACTTC.

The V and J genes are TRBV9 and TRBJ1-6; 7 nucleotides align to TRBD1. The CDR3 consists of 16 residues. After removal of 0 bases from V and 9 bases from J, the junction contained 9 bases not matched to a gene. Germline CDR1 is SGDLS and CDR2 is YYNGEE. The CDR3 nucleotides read TGTGCCAGCAGCGTAGAGGGAGGGGGCGAAGGTTCACCCCTCCACTTT. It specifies CASSVEGGGEGSPLHF.

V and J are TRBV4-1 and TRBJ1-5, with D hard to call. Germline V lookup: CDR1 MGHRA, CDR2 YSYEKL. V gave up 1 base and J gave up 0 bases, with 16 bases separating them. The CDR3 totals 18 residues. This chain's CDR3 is CASSQGDLVEYSNQPQHF. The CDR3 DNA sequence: TGCGCCAGCAGCCAAGGAGATCTTGTGGAGTATAGCAATCAGCCCCAGCATTTT.

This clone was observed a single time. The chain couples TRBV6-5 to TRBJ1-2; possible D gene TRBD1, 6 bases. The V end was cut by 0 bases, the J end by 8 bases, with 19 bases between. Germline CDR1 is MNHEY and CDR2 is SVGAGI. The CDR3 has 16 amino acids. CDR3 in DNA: TGTGCCAGCAGTTACTCGAAAACCGGGCGTGGGGGCGGCTACACCTTC. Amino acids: CASSYSKTGRGGGYTF.

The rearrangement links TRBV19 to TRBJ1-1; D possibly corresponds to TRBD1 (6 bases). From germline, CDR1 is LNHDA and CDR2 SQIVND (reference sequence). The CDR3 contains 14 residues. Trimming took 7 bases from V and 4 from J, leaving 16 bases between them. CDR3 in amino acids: CASIRRGGRTEAFF. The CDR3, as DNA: TGTGCCAGTATAAGGAGGGGGGGCCGCACTGAAGCTTTCTTT.

The CDR3 protein is CASSQDLGGWGEKLFF. The DNA of the CDR3 is TGCGCCAGCAGCCAAGATCTTGGGGGGTGGGGTGAAAAACTGTTTTTT. The V and J genes are TRBV4-3 and TRBJ1-4, with D possibly being TRBD1 (5 bases). Looked up from germline, CDR1 is LGHNA and CDR2 is YSLEER. Trimming left V 0 bases short and J 7 bases short, with 15 bases between. The length of the CDR3 is 16 residues.

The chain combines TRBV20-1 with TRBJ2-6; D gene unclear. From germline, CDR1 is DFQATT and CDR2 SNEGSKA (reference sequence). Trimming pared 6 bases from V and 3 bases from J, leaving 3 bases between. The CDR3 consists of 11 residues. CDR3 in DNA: TGCAGTGCCCATGGGGCCAACGTCCTGACTTTC. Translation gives CSAHGANVLTF.

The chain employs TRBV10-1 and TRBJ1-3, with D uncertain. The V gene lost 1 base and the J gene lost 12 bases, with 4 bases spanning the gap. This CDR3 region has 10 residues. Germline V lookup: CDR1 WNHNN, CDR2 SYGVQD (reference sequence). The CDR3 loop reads CASSEYSIYF. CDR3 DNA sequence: TGCGCCAGCAGTGAGTATAGCATATATTTT.

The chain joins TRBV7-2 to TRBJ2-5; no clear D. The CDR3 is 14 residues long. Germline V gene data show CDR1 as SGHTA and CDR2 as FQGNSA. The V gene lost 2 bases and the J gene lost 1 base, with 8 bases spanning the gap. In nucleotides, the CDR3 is TGTGCCAGCAGCTTATCGGACCTCCAAGAGACCCAGTACTTC. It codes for CASSLSDLQETQYF. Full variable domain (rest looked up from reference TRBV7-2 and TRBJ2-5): GAGVSQSPSNKVTEKGKDVELRCDPISGHTALYWYRQSLGQGLEFLIYFQGNSAPDKSGLPSDRFSAERTGGSVSTLTIQRTQQEDSAVYLCASSLSDLQETQYFGPGTRLLVL.

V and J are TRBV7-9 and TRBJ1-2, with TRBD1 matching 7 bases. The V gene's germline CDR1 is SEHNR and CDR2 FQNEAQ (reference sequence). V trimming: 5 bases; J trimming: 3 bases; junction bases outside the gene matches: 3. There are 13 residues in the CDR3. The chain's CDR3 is CASSHTGDYGYTF. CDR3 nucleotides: TGTGCCAGCAGCCACACAGGGGACTATGGCTACACCTTC.

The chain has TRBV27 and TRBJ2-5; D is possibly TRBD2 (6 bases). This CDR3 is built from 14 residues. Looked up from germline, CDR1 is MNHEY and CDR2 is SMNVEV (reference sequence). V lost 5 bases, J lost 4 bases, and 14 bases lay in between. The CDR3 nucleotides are TGTGCCAGCAGTGGGGGGAGGCTCCGAGAGACCCAGTACTTC. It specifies CASSGGRLRETQYF.

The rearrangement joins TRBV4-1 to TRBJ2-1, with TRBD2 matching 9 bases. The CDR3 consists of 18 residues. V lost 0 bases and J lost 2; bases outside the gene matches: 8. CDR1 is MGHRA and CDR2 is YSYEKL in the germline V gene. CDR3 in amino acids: CASSQDPSTSGTYNEQFF. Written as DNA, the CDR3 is TGCGCCAGCAGCCAAGACCCGTCGACTAGCGGCACCTACAATGAGCAGTTCTTC.

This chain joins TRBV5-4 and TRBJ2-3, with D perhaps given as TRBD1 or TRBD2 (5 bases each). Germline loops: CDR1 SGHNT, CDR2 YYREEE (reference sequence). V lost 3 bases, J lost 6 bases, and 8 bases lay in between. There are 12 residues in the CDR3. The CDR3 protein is CASSSGPDTQYF. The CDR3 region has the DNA TGTGCCAGCAGCTCGGGACCGGATACGCAGTATTTT.

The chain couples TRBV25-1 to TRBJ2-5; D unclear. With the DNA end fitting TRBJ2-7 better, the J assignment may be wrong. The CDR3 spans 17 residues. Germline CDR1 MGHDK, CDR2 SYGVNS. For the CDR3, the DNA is TGTGCCAGCAGTGAATATAAACGGGTGACGGTATCCTACGAGCAGTACTTC. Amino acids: CASSEYKRVTVSYEQYF.